Shown below are 5 T cell receptor beta chains from a single sample sequenced in a study of T cell responses to AZD1222 COVID-19 vaccine. Sequencing was performed with immunoSEQ multiplex PCR; in TCRdb, only in-frame clones are kept and a portion is missing. The repertoire holds approximately 210,000 clones, with approximately 94% as singletons. The input for sequencing was peripheral blood, taken 28 days after the second dose of the MenACWY control vaccine. All receptors derive from an adult who received the MenACWY meningococcal vaccine as a control.

V usage is TRBV6-2 or TRBV6-3 and J usage is TRBJ1-1; perhaps TRBD1 as D (6 bases). Germline lookup yields CDR1 MNHEY and CDR2 SVGEGT. The CDR3 spans 11 residues. The ends were cut back, 5 bases at V and 9 bases at J, with 10 bases in the middle. The CDR3, as DNA: TGTGCCAGCAGTCTGGGGGCTAAAGCTTTCTTT. Encoded protein: CASSLGAKAFF.

The chain carries TRBV6-5 and TRBJ2-2; D is possibly TRBD1 (5 bases). The V gene lost 6 bases and the J gene lost 4 bases, with 12 bases spanning the gap. Germline V gene lookup returns CDR1 MNHEY and CDR2 SVGAGI. The CDR3 has 14 amino acids. DNA for the CDR3: TGTGCCAGCAGAATGGACACGGGCACCGGGGAGCTGTTTTTT. Protein: CASRMDTGTGELFF.

V gene TRBV9 combines with J gene TRBJ2-7; the match to TRBD2 covers 11 bases. V was clipped by 0 bases and J by 3 bases; unmatched bases: 2. The germline V gene has CDR1 SGDLS and CDR2 YYNGEE. The CDR3 covers 15 residues. CDR3 sequence (DNA): TGTGCCAGCAGCGTAGAAGGGACTAGCGGCTACGAGCAGTACTTC. Its translation: CASSVEGTSGYEQYF.

The V and J genes are TRBV19 and TRBJ1-5; the D is unclear. Germline V lookup: CDR1 LNHDA, CDR2 SQIVND (reference sequence). V was pared by 1 base and J by 3 bases, with 10 bases between. The CDR3 length is 15 residues. The CDR3 region has the DNA TGTGCCAGTAGTATAGTAGGGCAGCTCAATCAGCCCCAGCATTTT. It codes for CASSIVGQLNQPQHF. Filled out from reference TRBV19 and TRBJ1-5, the complete variable domain reads DGGITQSPKYLFRKEGQNVTLSCEQNLNHDAMYWYRQDPGQGLRLIYYSQIVNDFQKGDIAEGYSVSREKKESFPLTVTSAQKNPTAFYLCASSIVGQLNQPQHFGDGTRLSIL.

The chain recombines TRBV5-1 with TRBJ1-1; 10 nucleotides match TRBD1. Per germline, CDR1 SGHRS and CDR2 YFSETQ. The trim removed 4 bases at V and 4 bases at J, leaving 4 bases unmatched. This CDR3 region has 14 residues. For the CDR3, the DNA is TGCGCCAGCAGCCAGGACAGGGGGTCCACTGAAGCTTTCTTT. Its protein is CASSQDRGSTEAFF.